A single sample is the source of the 20 T cell receptor beta chains below, sequenced in a study of blood T cell repertoires in COVID-19. TCRdb's copy holds only in-frame clones and misses some; the assay was immunoSEQ multiplex PCR. The sample lists 90,000 to 120,000 clones, around 88% occurring once. The sample comprised peripheral blood. Receptors originate from a man in his forties or fifties with active or convalescent COVID-19.

V is TRBV9 and J is TRBJ2-1; tentatively, D is TRBD2 (5 bases). The V gene's germline CDR1 is SGDLS and CDR2 YYNGEE. The length of the CDR3 is 14 residues. V was clipped by 3 bases and J by 3 bases, with 10 bases between them. CDR3 protein: CASSAAGGYNEQFF. The DNA of the CDR3 is TGTGCCAGCAGCGCGGCGGGTGGCTACAATGAGCAGTTCTTC. Full variable domain (remainder filled in from reference TRBV9 and TRBJ2-1): DSGVTQTPKHLITATGQRVTLRCSPRSGDLSVYWYQQSLDQGLQFLIQYYNGEERAKGNILERFSAQQFPDLHSELNLSSLELGDSALYFCASSAAGGYNEQFFGPGTRLTVL.

This clone was counted a few times. This rearrangement joins TRBV10-1 to TRBJ2-7; D is perhaps TRBD2 (6 bases). CDR3 size: 12 residues. The V gene lost 4 bases and the J gene lost 6 bases, with 10 bases spanning the gap. CDR1 is WNHNN and CDR2 is SYGVQD in the germline V gene (reference sequence). CDR3 loop: CASSGPSVEQYF. CDR3 nucleotide sequence: TGCGCCAGCAGTGGTCCTAGCGTCGAGCAGTACTTC.

CDR3 DNA: TGCAGCGTTGAAGAACCCAGCGGGGAGCAGTACTTC. The encoded protein is CSVEEPSGEQYF. This chain uses TRBV29-1 with TRBJ2-7, with D maybe TRBD2 (6 bases). The V and J ends lost 0 bases and 7 bases respectively, with 10 bases between them. The germline gives CDR1 SQVTM, CDR2 ANQGSEA. This CDR3 is 12 amino acids long.

This chain links TRBV18 with TRBJ2-2; possibly TRBD2 for D (5 bases). The CDR3 covers 16 residues. Germline loops: CDR1 KGHSH, CDR2 LQKENI. Deletions cut 2 bases from V and 1 base from J, with 11 bases between. CDR3 in amino acids: CASSPGLGKNTGELFF. CDR3 DNA: TGTGCCAGCTCACCAGGACTCGGGAAGAACACCGGGGAGCTGTTTTTT.

CDR3 in DNA: TGCGCCAGTACCCCGGGACGGGGGATGGGGGATACGCAGTATTTT. Protein product: CASTPGRGMGDTQYF. The chain combines TRBV5-1 with TRBJ2-3, with a weak D call TRBD2 (6 bases). The CDR3 covers 15 residues. The V gene's germline CDR1 is SGHRS and CDR2 YFSETQ. The germline V and J ends were trimmed by 8 bases and 6 bases, with 22 bases remaining between them.

V and J are TRBV4-1 and TRBJ1-1; maybe TRBD1 (6 bases). V dropped 4 bases and J dropped 4 bases, with 16 bases sitting between them. The germline V gene has CDR1 MGHRA and CDR2 YSYEKL. There are 15 residues in the CDR3. CDR3 residues: CASSLSLSRGTEAFF. The DNA of the CDR3 is TGCGCCAGCAGCCTCTCGCTGTCCAGGGGCACTGAAGCTTTCTTT.

V usage is TRBV24-1 and J usage is TRBJ1-5, with D possibly being TRBD1 (5 bases). Trimming shortened V by 2 bases and J by 5 bases, and 9 bases separated the two germline ends. Germline V lookup: CDR1 KGHDR, CDR2 SFDVKD. CDR3 size: 14 residues. The CDR3 bases are TGTGCCACCAGTGATTCAGGGAGGCATCAGCCCCAGCATTTT. Its protein is CATSDSGRHQPQHF.

The V call is TRBV6-2 or TRBV6-3, the J call TRBJ2-7; weak D call: TRBD1 (5 bases). In germline, CDR1 is MNHEY, CDR2 SVGEGT. The CDR3 contains 14 residues. V was cut by 2 bases and J by 0 bases, with 8 bases left in between. CDR3 residues: CASSYRGRSYEQYF. Here the CDR3 DNA reads TGTGCCAGCAGTTACAGGGGTCGCTCCTACGAGCAGTACTTC.

This chain uses TRBV9 with TRBJ1-3; D not resolved. CDR3 length: 14 residues. Germline V gives CDR1 SGDLS, CDR2 YYNGEE. Deletions cut 8 bases from V and 0 bases from J, with 12 bases between. The CDR3 is CASNSHGSGNTIYF. The CDR3 DNA sequence: TGTGCCAGTAACAGCCACGGCTCTGGAAACACCATATATTTT.

The rearrangement links TRBV23-1 to TRBJ2-7, with D perhaps TRBD1 (6 bases). TRBV23-1 is assigned to the ORF class and has an uncertain function. V lost 7 bases and J 6 bases, leaving 28 bases between the germline ends. The CDR3 totals 17 residues. The CDR3 reads CASILKYRAPLLSEQYF. CDR3 coding DNA: TGCGCCAGCATCCTAAAATACAGGGCGCCCTTACTCTCCGAGCAGTACTTC.

The chain has TRBV7-8 and TRBJ1-5, with a tentative D call TRBD1 (6 bases). Germline V lookup: CDR1 SGHVS, CDR2 FQNEAQ. With 3 bases removed from V and 3 bases from J, the gap between germline ends came to 12 bases. The CDR3 totals 15 residues. This chain's CDR3 is CASSFGGPINQPQHF. The CDR3 DNA is TGTGCCAGCAGCTTCGGGGGGCCTATCAATCAGCCCCAGCATTTT.

The chain employs TRBV2 and TRBJ1-2, with 7 nucleotides matching TRBD1. The CDR3 spans 15 residues. V was pared by 7 bases and J by 0 bases, with 8 bases of the junction left unmatched. Looked up from germline, CDR1 is SNHLY and CDR2 is FYNNEI. The CDR3, as DNA: TGTGCCAGCAACCCTGACAGGGCTTCTAACTATGGCTACACCTTC. This encodes CASNPDRASNYGYTF.

V is TRBV6-5 and J is TRBJ2-7; 8 bases are shared with TRBD2. The J segment lost 2 bases and the V segment lost 0 bases, leaving 6 bases of the junction unmatched. From germline, CDR1 is MNHEY and CDR2 SVGAGI. This CDR3 contains 16 residues. The CDR3 DNA sequence: TGTGCCAGCAGTTACTCGATGGCGGGAGGACCCTACGAGCAGTACTTC. Translated: CASSYSMAGGPYEQYF.

This clone was seen only once. The chain uses TRBV19 and TRBJ2-5, with 12 bases identical to TRBD2. The germline gives CDR1 LNHDA, CDR2 SQIVND (reference sequence). Trimming removed 3 bases from V and 1 base from J; junction bases left unmatched: 6. CDR3 size: 17 residues. DNA for the CDR3: TGTGCCAGTAGTATTGGACTAGCGGGACTCCTCCAAGAGACCCAGTACTTC. Protein product: CASSIGLAGLLQETQYF.

This clone was counted a few times. CDR3 DNA: TGTGCCAGCAGCCCCGCCAGCTCTGGAAACACCATATATTTT. It translates to CASSPASSGNTIYF. The chain combines TRBV3-1 (or the pseudogene TRBV3-2) with TRBJ1-3; D remains unclear. Germline V gene sequence: CDR1 LGHDT, CDR2 YNNKEL (reference sequence). Trimming shortened V by 4 bases and J by 0 bases, and 7 bases separated the two germline ends. The length of the CDR3 is 14 residues.

The V call is TRBV19, the J call TRBJ2-3, with 9 bases that match TRBD2. This CDR3 spans 18 amino acids. CDR1 and CDR2 (germline): LNHDA, SQIVND (reference sequence). The J segment lost 6 bases and the V segment lost 1 base, leaving 14 bases of the junction unmatched. In nucleotides, the CDR3 is TGTGCCAGTAGTATAGCCCAGGGGGGAGCGGGAGGCCTGGATACGCAGTATTTT. Protein sequence: CASSIAQGGAGGLDTQYF.

The rearrangement joins TRBV10-3 to TRBJ2-3; TRBD1 is a possible D gene (5 bases). The V end was cut by 7 bases, the J end by 7 bases, with 15 bases between. Germline values: CDR1 ENHRY, CDR2 SYGVKD. CDR3 size: 13 residues. The CDR3 here is CAIMAQGSNTQYF. The CDR3 nucleotides are TGTGCCATCATGGCGCAGGGATCGAATACGCAGTATTTT.

The chain combines TRBV24-1 with TRBJ2-7, with 9 bases lining up with TRBD1. The J segment lost 5 bases and the V segment lost 7 bases, leaving 8 bases of the junction unmatched. Per the germline V gene, CDR1 is KGHDR and CDR2 is SFDVKD. The CDR3 is 14 amino acids. For the CDR3, the DNA is TGTGCCACCAGCAAGACAGGGGGAAACGACGAGCAGTACTTC. Protein product: CATSKTGGNDEQYF.

The chain recombines TRBV5-1 with TRBJ2-3; TRBD1 agrees at 11 bases. Germline CDR1 and CDR2: SGHRS and YFSETQ. The CDR3 totals 15 residues. V dropped 4 bases and J dropped 2; count of bases not matched to a gene: 3. The DNA of the CDR3 is TGCGCCAGCAGCCGGGACAGGGGGGACACAGATACGCAGTATTTT. Its translation is CASSRDRGDTDTQYF.

The chain has TRBV18 and TRBJ2-1; 10 positions match TRBD2. CDR1 and CDR2 from the germline V gene are KGHSH and LQKENI. The ends lost 1 base at V and 6 bases at J; junction bases unmatched: 6. CDR3 length: 16 residues. The CDR3 loop is CASSPLGTSATNEQFF. As DNA, the CDR3 is TGTGCCAGCTCACCACTGGGGACTAGCGCGACCAATGAGCAGTTCTTC. Combining the CDR3 with reference TRBV18 and TRBJ2-1 gives the whole variable domain NAGVMQNPRHLVRRRGQEARLRCSPMKGHSHVYWYRQLPEEGLKFMVYLQKENIIDESGMPKERFSAEFPKEGPSILRIQQVVRGDSAAYFCASSPLGTSATNEQFFGPGTRLTVL.